This T cell receptor beta chain was identified in a study of shared clonotypes between healthy human individuals. CDR3 length equals 15 residues. Germline loops: CDR1 LNHDA, CDR2 SQIVND (reference sequence). Trimming removed 2 bases from V and 3 bases from J; junction bases left unmatched: 6. The assay was carried out at the deep level. Sequencing used immunoSEQ multiplex PCR; TCRdb keeps in-frame clones, though not all of them. The sample lists roughly 1,500,000 clones; approximately 98.5% were seen once. Donors were healthy HIV-negative adults without recent acute infections or vaccinations. J is TRBJ2-5 and V is TRBV19, with 7 bases lining up with TRBD2. The sample comprised naive CD4+ T cells sorted from blood. Subset in this sample: CD45RA+ positively selected. The origin of this receptor is a man aged 25 to 45 in good health. The CDR3 reads CASSISPSGEETQYF. The CDR3 DNA follows: TGTGCCAGTAGTATAAGTCCTAGCGGAGAAGAGACCCAGTACTTC.